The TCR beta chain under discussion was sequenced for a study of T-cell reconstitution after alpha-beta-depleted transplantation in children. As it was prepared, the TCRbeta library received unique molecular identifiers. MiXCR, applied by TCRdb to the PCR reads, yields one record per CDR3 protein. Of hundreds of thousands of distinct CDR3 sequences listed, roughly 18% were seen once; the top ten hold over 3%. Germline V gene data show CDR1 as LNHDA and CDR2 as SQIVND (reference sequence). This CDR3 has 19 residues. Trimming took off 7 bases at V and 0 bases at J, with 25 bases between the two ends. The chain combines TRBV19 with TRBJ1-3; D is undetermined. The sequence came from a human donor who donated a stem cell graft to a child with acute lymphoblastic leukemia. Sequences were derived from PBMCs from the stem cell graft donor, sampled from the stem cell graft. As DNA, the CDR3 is TGTGCCAGTACGGTACGTTCAAACGTCGACATCGGCTCTGGAAACACCATATATTTT. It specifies CASTVRSNVDIGSGNTIYF.